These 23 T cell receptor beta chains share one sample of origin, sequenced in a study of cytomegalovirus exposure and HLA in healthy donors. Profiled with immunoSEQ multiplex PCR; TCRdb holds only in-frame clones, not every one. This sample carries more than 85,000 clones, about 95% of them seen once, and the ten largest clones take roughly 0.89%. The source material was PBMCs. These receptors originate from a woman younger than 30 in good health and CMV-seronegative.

CDR3 nucleotides: TGTGCCAGCAGTGATGTAGGGGGTGCAGATACGCAGTATTTT. Translation gives CASSDVGGADTQYF. This chain joins TRBV6-1 and TRBJ2-3, with a tentative D call TRBD1 (6 bases). With 3 bases removed from V and 4 bases from J, the gap between germline ends came to 11 bases. This CDR3 has 14 residues. Per the germline V gene, CDR1 is MNHNS and CDR2 is SASEGT.

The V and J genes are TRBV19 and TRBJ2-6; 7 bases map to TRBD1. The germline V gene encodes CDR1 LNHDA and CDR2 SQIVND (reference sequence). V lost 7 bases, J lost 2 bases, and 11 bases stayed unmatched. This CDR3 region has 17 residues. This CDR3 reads CASKVPGGKAGANVLTF. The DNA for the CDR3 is TGTGCCAGTAAGGTGCCAGGGGGAAAAGCTGGGGCCAACGTCCTGACTTTC.

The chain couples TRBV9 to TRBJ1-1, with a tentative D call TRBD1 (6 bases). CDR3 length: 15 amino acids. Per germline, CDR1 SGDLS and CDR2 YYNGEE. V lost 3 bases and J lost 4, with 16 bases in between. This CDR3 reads CASSALPDRLTEAFF. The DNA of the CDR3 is TGTGCCAGCAGCGCCCTTCCGGACAGACTCACTGAAGCTTTCTTT.

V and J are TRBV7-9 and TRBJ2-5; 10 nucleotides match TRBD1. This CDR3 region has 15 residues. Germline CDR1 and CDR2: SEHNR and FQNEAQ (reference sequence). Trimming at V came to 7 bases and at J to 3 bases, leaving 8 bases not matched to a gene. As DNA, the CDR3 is TGTGCCAGCACTGCGGACAGGGGGAGGGAAGAGACCCAGTACTTC. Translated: CASTADRGREETQYF.

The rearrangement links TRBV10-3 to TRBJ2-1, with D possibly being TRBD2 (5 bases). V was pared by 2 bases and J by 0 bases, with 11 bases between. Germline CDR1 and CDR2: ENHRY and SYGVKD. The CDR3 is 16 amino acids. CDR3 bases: TGTGCCATCAGTGAGACTGCGGGCCGCTCCTACAATGAGCAGTTCTTC. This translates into CAISETAGRSYNEQFF.

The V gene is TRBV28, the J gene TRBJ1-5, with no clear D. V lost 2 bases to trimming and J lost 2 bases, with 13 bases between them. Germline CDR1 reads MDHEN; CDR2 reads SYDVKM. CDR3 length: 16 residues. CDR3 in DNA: TGTGCCAGCAGTTTAAGGGAGGGTTGGGGCAATCAGCCCCAGCATTTT. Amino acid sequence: CASSLREGWGNQPQHF.

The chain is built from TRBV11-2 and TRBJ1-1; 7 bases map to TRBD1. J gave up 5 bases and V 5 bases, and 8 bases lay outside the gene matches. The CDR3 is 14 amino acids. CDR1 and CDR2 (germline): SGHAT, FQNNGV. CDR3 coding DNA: TGTGCCAGCAGCGCGCGACAGGGAAATACTGAAGCTTTCTTT. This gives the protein CASSARQGNTEAFF.

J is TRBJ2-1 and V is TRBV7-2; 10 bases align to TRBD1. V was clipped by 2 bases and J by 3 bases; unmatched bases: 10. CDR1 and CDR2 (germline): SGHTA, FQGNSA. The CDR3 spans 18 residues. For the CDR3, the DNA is TGTGCCAGCAGCTTAACCCCGCCGGGACAGGGGTTCTACAATGAGCAGTTCTTC. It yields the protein CASSLTPPGQGFYNEQFF.

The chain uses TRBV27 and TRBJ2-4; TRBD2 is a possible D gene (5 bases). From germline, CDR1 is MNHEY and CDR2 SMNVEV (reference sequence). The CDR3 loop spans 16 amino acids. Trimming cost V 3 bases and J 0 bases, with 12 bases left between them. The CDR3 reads CASSFEGNLAKNIQYF. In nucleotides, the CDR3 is TGTGCCAGCAGTTTCGAGGGAAACCTAGCCAAAAACATTCAGTACTTC.

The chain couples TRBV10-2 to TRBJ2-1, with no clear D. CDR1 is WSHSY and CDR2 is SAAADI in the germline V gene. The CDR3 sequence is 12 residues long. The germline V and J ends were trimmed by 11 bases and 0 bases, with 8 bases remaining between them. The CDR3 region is CALQSSYNEQFF. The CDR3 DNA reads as TGCGCCTTACAGAGCTCCTACAATGAGCAGTTCTTC.

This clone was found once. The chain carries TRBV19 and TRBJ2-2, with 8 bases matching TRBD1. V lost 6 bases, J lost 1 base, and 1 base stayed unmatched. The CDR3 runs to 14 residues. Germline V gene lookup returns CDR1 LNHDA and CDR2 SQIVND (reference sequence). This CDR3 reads CASSGQGNTGELFF. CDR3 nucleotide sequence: TGTGCCAGTAGCGGACAGGGGAACACCGGGGAGCTGTTTTTT. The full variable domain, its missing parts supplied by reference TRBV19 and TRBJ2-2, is DGGITQSPKYLFRKEGQNVTLSCEQNLNHDAMYWYRQDPGQGLRLIYYSQIVNDFQKGDIAEGYSVSREKKESFPLTVTSAQKNPTAFYLCASSGQGNTGELFFGEGSRLTVL.

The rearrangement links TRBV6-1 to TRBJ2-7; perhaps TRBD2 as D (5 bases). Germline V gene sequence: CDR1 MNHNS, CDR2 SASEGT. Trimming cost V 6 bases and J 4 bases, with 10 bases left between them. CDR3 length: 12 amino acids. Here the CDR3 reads CASSSTSYEQYF. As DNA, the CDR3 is TGTGCCAGCAGCTCAACTAGTTACGAGCAGTACTTC.

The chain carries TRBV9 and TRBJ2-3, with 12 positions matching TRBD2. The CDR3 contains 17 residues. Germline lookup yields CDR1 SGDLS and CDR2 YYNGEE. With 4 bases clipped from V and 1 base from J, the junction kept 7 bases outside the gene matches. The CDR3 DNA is TGTGCCAGCAGCCCCGGGACTAGCGGGCTCCGCACAGATACGCAGTATTTT. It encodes CASSPGTSGLRTDTQYF.

This CDR3 reads CASTLTGGRDEQFF. CDR3 nucleotide sequence: TGTGCCAGCACCCTGACGGGAGGCCGAGATGAGCAGTTCTTC. This sequence joins TRBV7-9 and TRBJ2-1; 7 bases match TRBD2. Germline assignment: CDR1 SEHNR and CDR2 FQNEAQ (reference sequence). J lost 8 bases, V lost 7 bases, and 11 bases had no gene match. The CDR3 is made up of 14 amino acids.

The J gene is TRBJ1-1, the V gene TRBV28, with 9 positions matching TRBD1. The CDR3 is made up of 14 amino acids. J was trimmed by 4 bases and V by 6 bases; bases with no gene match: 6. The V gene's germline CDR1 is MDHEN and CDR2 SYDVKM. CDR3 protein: CASRSGTGSTEAFF. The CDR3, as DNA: TGTGCCAGCAGATCCGGGACAGGGAGCACTGAAGCTTTCTTT.

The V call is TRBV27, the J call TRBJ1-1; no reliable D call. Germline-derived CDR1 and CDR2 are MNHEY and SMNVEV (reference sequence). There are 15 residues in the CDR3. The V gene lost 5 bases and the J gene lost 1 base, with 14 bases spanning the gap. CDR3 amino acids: CASSPISVANTEAFF. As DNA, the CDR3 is TGTGCCAGCAGTCCTATTTCGGTCGCGAACACTGAAGCTTTCTTT.

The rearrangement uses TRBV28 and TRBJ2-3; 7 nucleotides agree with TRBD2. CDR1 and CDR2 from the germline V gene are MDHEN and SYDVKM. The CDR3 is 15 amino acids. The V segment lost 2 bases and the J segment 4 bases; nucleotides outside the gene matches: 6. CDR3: CASSLETSFPDTQYF. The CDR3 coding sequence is TGTGCCAGCAGTTTAGAGACTAGCTTCCCAGATACGCAGTATTTT.

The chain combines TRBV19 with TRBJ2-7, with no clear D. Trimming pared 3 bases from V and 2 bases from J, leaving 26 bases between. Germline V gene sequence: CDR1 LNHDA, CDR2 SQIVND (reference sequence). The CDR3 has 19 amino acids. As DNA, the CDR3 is TGTGCCAGTAGTATTAAGGTGGGCCAAACACCCGGTTGGGCCTACGAGCAGTACTTC. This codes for CASSIKVGQTPGWAYEQYF. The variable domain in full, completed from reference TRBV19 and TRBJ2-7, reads DGGITQSPKYLFRKEGQNVTLSCEQNLNHDAMYWYRQDPGQGLRLIYYSQIVNDFQKGDIAEGYSVSREKKESFPLTVTSAQKNPTAFYLCASSIKVGQTPGWAYEQYFGPGTRLTVT.

CDR3 residues: CASSLDGSYEQYF. The CDR3, as DNA: TGTGCCAGCAGTCTCGACGGGAGCTACGAGCAGTACTTC. J is TRBJ2-7 and V is TRBV2, with D perhaps matching TRBD2 (6 bases). From germline, CDR1 is SNHLY and CDR2 FYNNEI. Between the trimmed V and J ends, which lost 5 bases and 3 bases, there was a span of 11 bases. The CDR3 has 13 amino acids. The complete variable domain, with remaining parts taken from reference TRBV2 and TRBJ2-7, reads EPEVTQTPSHQVTQMGQEVILRCVPISNHLYFYWYRQILGQKVEFLVSFYNNEISEKSEIFDDQFSVERPDGSNFTLKIRSTKLEDSAMYFCASSLDGSYEQYFGPGTRLTVT.

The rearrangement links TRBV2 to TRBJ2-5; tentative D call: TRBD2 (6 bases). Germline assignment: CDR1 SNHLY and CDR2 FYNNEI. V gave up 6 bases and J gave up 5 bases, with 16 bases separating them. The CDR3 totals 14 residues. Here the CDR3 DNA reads TGTGCCAGCAGGGTCGGGAGAGGAGAGGAGACCCAGTACTTC. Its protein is CASRVGRGEETQYF.

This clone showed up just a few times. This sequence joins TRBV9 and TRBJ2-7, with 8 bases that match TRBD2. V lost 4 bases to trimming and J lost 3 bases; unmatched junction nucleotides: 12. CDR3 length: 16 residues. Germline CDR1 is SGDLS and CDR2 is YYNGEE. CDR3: CASSTHGTSAIYEQYF. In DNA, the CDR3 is TGTGCCAGCAGCACCCACGGGACTAGTGCGATCTACGAGCAGTACTTC.

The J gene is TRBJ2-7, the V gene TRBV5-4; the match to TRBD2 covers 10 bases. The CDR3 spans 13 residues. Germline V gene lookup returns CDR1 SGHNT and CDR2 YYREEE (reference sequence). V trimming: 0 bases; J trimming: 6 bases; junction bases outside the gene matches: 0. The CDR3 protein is CASSLGTSGEQYF. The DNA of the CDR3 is TGTGCCAGCAGCTTGGGGACTAGCGGCGAGCAGTACTTC.

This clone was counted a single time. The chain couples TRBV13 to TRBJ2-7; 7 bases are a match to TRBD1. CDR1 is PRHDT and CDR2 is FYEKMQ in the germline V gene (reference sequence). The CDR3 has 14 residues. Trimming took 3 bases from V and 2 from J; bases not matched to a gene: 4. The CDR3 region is CASSFRTGPYEQYF. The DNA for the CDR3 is TGTGCCAGCAGCTTCCGGACAGGTCCCTACGAGCAGTACTTC.